One and the same sample provided the 9 T cell receptor beta chains below, sequenced in a study of vaccination and CD4 T cells after COVID-19. TCRdb itself ran the PCR reads through MiXCR, one entry per CDR3 protein. The sample contains approximately 17,000 distinct CDR3 sequences, about 60% of which appear only once. Sequenced material: CD4+ T cells from blood, taken after SARS-CoV-2 vaccination. These receptors were taken from a human donor who had recovered from COVID-19.

V is TRBV5-1 and J is TRBJ2-2, with D perhaps matching TRBD2 (5 bases). Trimming stripped 5 bases from V and 7 bases from J, with 15 bases between. There are 14 residues in the CDR3. Germline V gene sequence: CDR1 SGHRS, CDR2 YFSETQ. CDR3: CASRLGLADGELFF. CDR3 DNA sequence: TGCGCCAGCAGGCTGGGTCTAGCCGACGGGGAGCTGTTTTTT. Together with reference TRBV5-1 and TRBJ2-2, the CDR3 gives the full variable domain: KAGVTQTPRYLIKTRGQQVTLSCSPISGHRSVSWYQQTPGQGLQFLFEYFSETQRNKGNFPGRFSGRQFSNSRSEMNVSTLELGDSALYLCASRLGLADGELFFGEGSRLTVL.

The V call is TRBV7-3, the J call TRBJ2-5, with D tentatively TRBD1 (6 bases). The CDR3 covers 15 residues. Trimming removed 0 bases from V and 4 bases from J, with 12 bases in between. Germline V lookup: CDR1 SGHTA, CDR2 FQGTGA. The CDR3 loop is CASSLTGGMGETQYF. DNA of the CDR3: TGTGCCAGCAGCTTAACAGGGGGTATGGGAGAGACCCAGTACTTC.

The chain couples TRBV6-1 to TRBJ2-2; D might be TRBD2 (6 bases). The V gene's germline CDR1 is MNHNS and CDR2 SASEGT. With 3 bases removed from V and 3 bases from J, the gap between germline ends came to 11 bases. The CDR3 is 15 amino acids. The CDR3 is CASSDRRGYTGELFF. In DNA form, the CDR3 reads TGTGCCAGCAGTGATCGACGGGGGTACACCGGGGAGCTGTTTTTT.

This chain connects TRBV6-1 to TRBJ1-5; possibly TRBD1 for D (5 bases). Germline assignment: CDR1 MNHNS and CDR2 SASEGT. The CDR3 covers 14 residues. Trimming took off 4 bases at V and 6 bases at J, with 13 bases between the two ends. The CDR3 nucleotides are TGTGCCAGCAGTGTTTGGGGGGTCGGTCAGCCCCAGCATTTT. Protein: CASSVWGVGQPQHF.

The genes are TRBV4-2 and TRBJ1-6, with TRBD1 matching over 7 bases. V was pared by 0 bases and J by 13 bases, with 6 bases of the junction left unmatched. CDR3 length: 14 amino acids. CDR1 LGHNA and CDR2 YNFKEQ come from the germline V gene. This CDR3 reads CASSQDPTGTPLHF. The CDR3 DNA sequence: TGTGCCAGCAGCCAAGATCCGACAGGGACCCCCCTCCACTTT.

This CDR3 reads CSAIGGEVYEQYF. CDR3 coding DNA: TGCAGTGCTATTGGGGGAGAAGTATACGAGCAGTACTTC. The chain carries TRBV20-1 and TRBJ2-7; D may match TRBD1 or TRBD2 (5 bases each). V was trimmed by 4 bases and J by 4 bases, leaving 14 bases between them. Germline CDR1 and CDR2: DFQATT and SNEGSKA (reference sequence). This CDR3 comprises 13 residues.

The CDR3 DNA sequence: TGTGCCAGCTCACCAGGACTTAGCAATCAGCCCCAGCATTTT. Translating gives CASSPGLSNQPQHF. V gene TRBV18 combines with J gene TRBJ1-5; no clear D gene. V gave up 2 bases and J gave up 0 bases, with 5 bases separating them. CDR1 KGHSH and CDR2 LQKENI come from the germline V gene. The CDR3 has 14 residues.

This clonotype has a handful of counts. The chain carries TRBV15 and TRBJ2-7; 9 bases fit TRBD1. Germline loops: CDR1 LNHNV, CDR2 YYDKDF (reference sequence). J gave up 5 bases and V 0 bases, and 5 bases lay outside the gene matches. This CDR3 spans 15 amino acids. Here the CDR3 DNA reads TGTGCCACCAGCAGAGACCGGACAGGGGCAGACGAGCAGTACTTC. Protein: CATSRDRTGADEQYF.

The gene calls are TRBV7-9 and TRBJ2-5; possible D gene TRBD2, 6 bases. Trimming shortened V by 5 bases and J by 3 bases, and 13 bases separated the two germline ends. The CDR3 is made up of 14 amino acids. Looked up from germline, CDR1 is SEHNR and CDR2 is FQNEAQ (reference sequence). The CDR3 loop is CASSTARGKETQYF. The CDR3, as DNA: TGTGCCAGCAGCACAGCGCGGGGCAAAGAGACCCAGTACTTC.